This T cell receptor beta chain was identified during a study of blood T cell repertoires in COVID-19. Background on the study: Sample material is recorded as cDNA or gDNA derived from T cells, B-cell-depleted T cells, or PBMCs.

V was pared by 5 bases and J by 0 bases, with 10 bases of the junction left unmatched. The CDR3 is 17 residues long. Germline lookup yields CDR1 SGHAT and CDR2 FQNNGV. Clones were read by immunoSEQ multiplex PCR, and TCRdb kept only the in-frame ones, dropping some. The sample includes some 240,000 clones, around 80% of them seen just once. The sequence came from a man aged 25-40 years with acute COVID-19. The sequenced sample was PBMCs or T cells enriched from blood (not recorded which). The J gene is TRBJ2-3, the V gene TRBV11-2; 8 nucleotides agree with TRBD1. The CDR3 nucleotides read TGTGCCAGCAGCCCCCGACAGGGGCCGTGGAGCACAGATACGCAGTATTTT. Translated, it gives CASSPRQGPWSTDTQYF.